This entry concerns a single T cell receptor (beta chain). Its specificity is not known. One end of the junction does not line up with germline, which may come from a read error. Generated by immunoSEQ multiplex PCR, the TCRdb table keeps only in-frame clones and is missing some. The sample consists of about 92,000 clones, over 80% of them appearing once. These data are taken from a study of T cell responses to AZD1222 COVID-19 vaccine. Study-level findings and limits: Spike-spanning, vaccine-associated CD4 TCRs were dominant at 160-218 and 743-854. Females outnumbered males among donors, who were mostly white British; clonal diversity was possibly underestimated. Just 5 or 6 AZD1222 recipients tested seropositive at baseline.

This CDR3 contains 14 residues. Looked up from germline, CDR1 is SGHTA and CDR2 is FQGNSA. Specimen: peripheral blood, collected on day 0 of AZD1222 vaccination. The chain joins TRBV7-2 to TRBJ1-1; 11 nucleotides match TRBD1. This receptor was identified in an adult in good health. The CDR3 DNA is TGTGCCAGCAGCCCCGGACAGGGGGCCCCTGAAACTTTCTTT. Protein product: CASSPGQGAPETFF.